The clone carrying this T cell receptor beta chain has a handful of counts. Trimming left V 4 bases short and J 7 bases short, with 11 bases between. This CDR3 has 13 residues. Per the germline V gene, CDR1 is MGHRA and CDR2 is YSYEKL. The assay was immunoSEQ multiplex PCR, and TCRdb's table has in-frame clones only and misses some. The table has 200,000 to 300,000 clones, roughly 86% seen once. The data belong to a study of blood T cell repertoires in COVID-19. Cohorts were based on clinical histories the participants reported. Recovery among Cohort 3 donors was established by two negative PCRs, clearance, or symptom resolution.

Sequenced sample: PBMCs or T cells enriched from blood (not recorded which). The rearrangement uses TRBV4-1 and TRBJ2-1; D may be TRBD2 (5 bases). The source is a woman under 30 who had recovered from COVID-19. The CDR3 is CASSPPGGNEQFF. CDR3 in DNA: TGCGCCAGCAGCCCCCCAGGCGGGAATGAGCAGTTCTTC.